The entry that follows covers one T cell receptor (beta chain) sequence. TCRdb re-called the 5' RACE reads with MiXCR, one entry per CDR3 protein. The data hold around 450,000 distinct CDR3 sequences, with 24% observed a single time. These data belong to a study of T-cell memory formation after mild COVID-19. The CDR3 has 15 residues. In germline, CDR1 is MGHDK, CDR2 SYGVNS. V shed 3 bases and J shed 5 bases, with 16 bases lying between them. This sequence joins TRBV25-1 and TRBJ2-5, with a tentative D call TRBD2 (6 bases). This clonotype originated in an adult woman who had mild COVID-19 (a few samples of this study predate the infection). Cell type and time point are not known. Source material: PBMCs or a T cell subset sorted from them (not recorded which). The CDR3 loop is CASSDYGGLRETQYF. The CDR3 DNA is TGTGCCAGCAGTGACTATGGGGGACTTAGGGAGACCCAGTACTTC.